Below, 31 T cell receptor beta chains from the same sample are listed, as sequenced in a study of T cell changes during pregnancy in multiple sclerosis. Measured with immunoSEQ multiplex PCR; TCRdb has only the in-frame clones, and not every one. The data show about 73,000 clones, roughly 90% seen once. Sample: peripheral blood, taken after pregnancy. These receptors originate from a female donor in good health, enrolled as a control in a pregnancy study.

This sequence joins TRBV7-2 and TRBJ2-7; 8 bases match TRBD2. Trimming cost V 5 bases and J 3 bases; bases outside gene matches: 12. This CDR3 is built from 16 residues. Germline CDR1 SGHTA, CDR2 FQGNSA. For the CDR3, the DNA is TGTGCCAGCAGCCTCTCCCAGGTTGCGGGGGGCTACGAGCAGTACTTC. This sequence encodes CASSLSQVAGGYEQYF.

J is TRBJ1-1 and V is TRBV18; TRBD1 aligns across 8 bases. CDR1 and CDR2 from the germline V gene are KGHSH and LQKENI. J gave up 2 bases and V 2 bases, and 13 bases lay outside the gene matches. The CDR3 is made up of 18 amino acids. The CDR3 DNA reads TGTGCCAGCTCACCATTAAGGTTAGACAGGGGCCTTAACACTGAAGCTTTCTTT. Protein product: CASSPLRLDRGLNTEAFF.

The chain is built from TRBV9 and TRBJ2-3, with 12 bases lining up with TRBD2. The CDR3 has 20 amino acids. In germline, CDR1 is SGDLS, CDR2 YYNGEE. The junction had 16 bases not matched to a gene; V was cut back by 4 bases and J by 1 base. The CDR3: CASSPLGLAGTRGGTDTQYF. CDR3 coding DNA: TGTGCCAGCAGCCCCTTGGGACTAGCGGGCACGAGGGGTGGCACAGATACGCAGTATTTT.

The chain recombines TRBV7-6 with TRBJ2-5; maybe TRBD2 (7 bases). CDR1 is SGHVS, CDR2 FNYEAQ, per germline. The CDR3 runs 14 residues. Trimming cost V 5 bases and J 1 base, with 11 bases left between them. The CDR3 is CASSHGGPQETQYF. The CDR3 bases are TGTGCCAGCAGCCACGGGGGGCCCCAAGAGACCCAGTACTTC.

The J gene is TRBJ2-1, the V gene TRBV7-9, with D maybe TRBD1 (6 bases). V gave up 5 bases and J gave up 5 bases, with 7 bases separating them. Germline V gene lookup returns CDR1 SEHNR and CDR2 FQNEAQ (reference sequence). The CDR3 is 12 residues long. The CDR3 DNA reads TGTGCCAGCAGCCCAGGGGACAATGAGCAGTTCTTC. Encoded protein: CASSPGDNEQFF.

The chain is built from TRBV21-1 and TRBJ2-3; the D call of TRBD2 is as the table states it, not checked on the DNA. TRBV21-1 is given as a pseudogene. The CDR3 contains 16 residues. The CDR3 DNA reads TGTGCCAGCAGCAAAGATACTAGCGGGAGATCAGATACGCAGTATTTT. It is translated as CASSKDTSGRSDTQYF.

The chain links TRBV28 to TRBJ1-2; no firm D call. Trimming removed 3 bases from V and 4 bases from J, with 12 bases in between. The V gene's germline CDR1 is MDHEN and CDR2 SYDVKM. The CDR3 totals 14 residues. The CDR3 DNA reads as TGTGCCAGCAGTTTTGCGCCAGGCGTCTATGGCTACACCTTC. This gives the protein CASSFAPGVYGYTF.

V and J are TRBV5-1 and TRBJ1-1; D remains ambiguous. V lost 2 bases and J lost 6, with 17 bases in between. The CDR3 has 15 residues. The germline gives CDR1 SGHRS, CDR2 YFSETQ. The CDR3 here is CASSFGDRGGPEAFF. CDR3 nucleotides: TGCGCCAGCAGCTTCGGGGATCGGGGAGGGCCTGAAGCTTTCTTT.

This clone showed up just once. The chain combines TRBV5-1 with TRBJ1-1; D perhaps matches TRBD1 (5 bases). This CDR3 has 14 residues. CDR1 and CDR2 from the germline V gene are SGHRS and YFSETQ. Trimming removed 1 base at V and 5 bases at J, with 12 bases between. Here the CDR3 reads CASSLSGYGTEAFF. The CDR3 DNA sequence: TGCGCCAGCAGCTTGTCAGGGTATGGTACTGAAGCTTTCTTT.

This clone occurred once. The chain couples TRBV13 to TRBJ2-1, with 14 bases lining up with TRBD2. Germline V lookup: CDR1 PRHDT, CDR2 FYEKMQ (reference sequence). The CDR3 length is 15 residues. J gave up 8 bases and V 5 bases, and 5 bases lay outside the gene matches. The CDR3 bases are TGTGCCAGCAGCGAGCGGACTAGCGGGAGGCATGAGCAGTTCTTC. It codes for CASSERTSGRHEQFF. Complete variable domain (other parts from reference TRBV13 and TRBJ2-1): AAGVIQSPRHLIKEKRETATLKCYPIPRHDTVYWYQQGPGQDPQFLISFYEKMQSDKGSIPDRFSAQQFSDYHSELNMSSLELGDSALYFCASSERTSGRHEQFFGPGTRLTVL.

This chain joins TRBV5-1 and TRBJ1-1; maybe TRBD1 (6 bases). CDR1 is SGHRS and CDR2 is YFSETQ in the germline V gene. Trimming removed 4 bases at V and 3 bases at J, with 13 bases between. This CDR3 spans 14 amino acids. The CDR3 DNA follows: TGCGCCAGCAGCGCGACAGGAGAGGACACTGAAGCTTTCTTT. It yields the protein CASSATGEDTEAFF. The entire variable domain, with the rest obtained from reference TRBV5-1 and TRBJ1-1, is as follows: KAGVTQTPRYLIKTRGQQVTLSCSPISGHRSVSWYQQTPGQGLQFLFEYFSETQRNKGNFPGRFSGRQFSNSRSEMNVSTLELGDSALYLCASSATGEDTEAFFGQGTRLTVV.

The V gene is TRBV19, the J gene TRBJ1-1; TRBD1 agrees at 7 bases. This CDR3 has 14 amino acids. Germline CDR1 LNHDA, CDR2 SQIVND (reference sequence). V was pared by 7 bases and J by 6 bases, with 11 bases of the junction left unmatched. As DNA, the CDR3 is TGTGCCAGTACCACATCAGGGGGATTATCTGAAGCTTTCTTT. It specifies CASTTSGGLSEAFF.

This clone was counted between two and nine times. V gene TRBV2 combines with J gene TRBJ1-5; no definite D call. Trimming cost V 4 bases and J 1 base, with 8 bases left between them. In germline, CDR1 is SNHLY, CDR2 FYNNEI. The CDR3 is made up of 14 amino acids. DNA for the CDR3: TGTGCCAGCAGTGGGGGAGGGAGCAATCAGCCCCAGCATTTT. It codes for CASSGGGSNQPQHF.

This chain's CDR3 is CASSVGSGGQGHSPLHF. The CDR3 DNA sequence: TGTGCCAGCAGCGTAGGTTCCGGCGGACAGGGGCATTCACCCCTCCACTTT. The rearrangement joins TRBV9 to TRBJ1-6; 9 bases line up with TRBD1. The CDR3 sequence is 17 residues long. With V trimmed by 0 bases and J by 8 bases, 9 bases remained unmatched. The germline V gene encodes CDR1 SGDLS and CDR2 YYNGEE.

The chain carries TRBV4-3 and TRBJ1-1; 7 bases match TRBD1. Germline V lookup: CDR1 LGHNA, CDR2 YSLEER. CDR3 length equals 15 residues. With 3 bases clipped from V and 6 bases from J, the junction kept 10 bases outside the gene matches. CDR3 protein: CASSQDGTVNSEAFF. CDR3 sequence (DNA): TGCGCCAGCAGCCAGGATGGGACAGTAAACTCTGAAGCTTTCTTT.

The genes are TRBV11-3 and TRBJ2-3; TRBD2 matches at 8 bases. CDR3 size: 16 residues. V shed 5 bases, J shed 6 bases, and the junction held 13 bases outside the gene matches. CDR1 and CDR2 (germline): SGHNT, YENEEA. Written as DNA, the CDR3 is TGTGCCAGCAGCCCAGAGAAAGCGGGAGCTCGTGATACGCAGTATTTT. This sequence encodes CASSPEKAGARDTQYF. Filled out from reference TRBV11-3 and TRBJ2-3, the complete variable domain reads EAGVVQSPRYKIIEKKQPVAFWCNPISGHNTLYWYLQNLGQGPELLIRYENEEAVDDSQLPKDRFSAERLKGVDSTLKIQPAELGDSAVYLCASSPEKAGARDTQYFGPGTRLTVL.

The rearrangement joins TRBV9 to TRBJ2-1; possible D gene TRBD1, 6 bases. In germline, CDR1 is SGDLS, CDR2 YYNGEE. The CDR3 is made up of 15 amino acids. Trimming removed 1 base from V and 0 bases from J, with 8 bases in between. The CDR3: CASSVQGSSYNEQFF. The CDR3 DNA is TGTGCCAGCAGCGTACAGGGGAGCTCCTACAATGAGCAGTTCTTC.

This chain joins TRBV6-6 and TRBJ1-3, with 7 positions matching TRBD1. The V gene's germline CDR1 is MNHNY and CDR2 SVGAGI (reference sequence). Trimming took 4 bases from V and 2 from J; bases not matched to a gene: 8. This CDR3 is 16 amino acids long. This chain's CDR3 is CASSFPGQRPGNTIYF. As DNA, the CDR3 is TGTGCCAGCAGTTTCCCGGGACAGAGACCTGGAAACACCATATATTTT.

CDR3 in amino acids: CASSSTSGRAGANVLTF. CDR3 coding DNA: TGTGCCAGCAGCTCGACTAGCGGGAGAGCTGGGGCCAACGTCCTGACTTTC. The chain joins TRBV11-2 to TRBJ2-6; the match to TRBD2 covers 12 bases. Per germline, CDR1 SGHAT and CDR2 FQNNGV. Trimming at V came to 4 bases and at J to 2 bases, leaving 3 bases not matched to a gene. The CDR3 is made up of 17 amino acids.

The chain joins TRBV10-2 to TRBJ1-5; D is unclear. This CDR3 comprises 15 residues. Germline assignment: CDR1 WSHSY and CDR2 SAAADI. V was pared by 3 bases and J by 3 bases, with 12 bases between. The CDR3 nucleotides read TGCGCCAGCAGTGAATCCCAGCGGAACAATCAGCCCCAGCATTTT. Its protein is CASSESQRNNQPQHF.

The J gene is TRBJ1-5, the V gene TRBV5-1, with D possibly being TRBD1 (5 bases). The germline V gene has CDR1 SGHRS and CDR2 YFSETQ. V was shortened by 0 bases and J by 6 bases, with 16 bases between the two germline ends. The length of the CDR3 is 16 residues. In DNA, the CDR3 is TGCGCCAGCAGCTTGGAGGCCCAGGGAAGGGGTCAGCCCCAGCATTTT. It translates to CASSLEAQGRGQPQHF. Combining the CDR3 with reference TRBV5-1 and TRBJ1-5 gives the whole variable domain KAGVTQTPRYLIKTRGQQVTLSCSPISGHRSVSWYQQTPGQGLQFLFEYFSETQRNKGNFPGRFSGRQFSNSRSEMNVSTLELGDSALYLCASSLEAQGRGQPQHFGDGTRLSIL.

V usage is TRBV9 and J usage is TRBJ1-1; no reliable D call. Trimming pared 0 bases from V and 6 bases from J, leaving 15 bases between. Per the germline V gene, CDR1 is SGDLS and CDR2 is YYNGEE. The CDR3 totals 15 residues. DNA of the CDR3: TGTGCCAGCAGCGTAGCGGCCCTGGAGAGCGCTGAAGCTTTCTTT. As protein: CASSVAALESAEAFF.

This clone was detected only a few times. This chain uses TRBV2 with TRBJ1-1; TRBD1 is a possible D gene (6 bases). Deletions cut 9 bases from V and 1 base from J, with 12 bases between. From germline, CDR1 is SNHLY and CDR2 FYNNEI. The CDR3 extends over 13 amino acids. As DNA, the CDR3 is TGTGCCAGGTGGGACACAGGGAACACTGAAGCTTTCTTT. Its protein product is CARWDTGNTEAFF.

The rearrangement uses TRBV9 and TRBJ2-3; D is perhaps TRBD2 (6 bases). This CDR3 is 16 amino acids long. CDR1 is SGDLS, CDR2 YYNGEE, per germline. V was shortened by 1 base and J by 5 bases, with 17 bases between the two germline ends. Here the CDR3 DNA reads TGTGCCAGCAGCGTAACCCTGAGCGGAGCGGGAGATACGCAGTATTTT. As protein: CASSVTLSGAGDTQYF.

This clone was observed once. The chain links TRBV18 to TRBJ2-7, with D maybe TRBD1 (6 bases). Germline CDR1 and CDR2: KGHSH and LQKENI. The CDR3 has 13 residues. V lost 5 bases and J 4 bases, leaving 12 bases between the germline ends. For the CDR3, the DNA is TGTGCCAGCTCAGAAACTCAGGGGTACGAGCAGTACTTC. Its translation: CASSETQGYEQYF.

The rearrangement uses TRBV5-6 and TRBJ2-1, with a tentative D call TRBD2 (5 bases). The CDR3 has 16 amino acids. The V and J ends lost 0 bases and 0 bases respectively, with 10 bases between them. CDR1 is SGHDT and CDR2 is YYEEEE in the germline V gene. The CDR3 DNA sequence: TGTGCCAGCAGCTTGGACCTGGGGAGCTCCTACAATGAGCAGTTCTTC. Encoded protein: CASSLDLGSSYNEQFF.

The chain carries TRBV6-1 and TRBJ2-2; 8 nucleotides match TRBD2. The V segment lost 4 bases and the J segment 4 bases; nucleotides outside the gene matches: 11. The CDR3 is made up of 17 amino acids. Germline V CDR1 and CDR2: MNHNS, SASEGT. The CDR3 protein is CASSGRTRREGTGELFF. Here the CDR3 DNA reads TGTGCCAGCAGTGGTCGGACCCGCCGGGAGGGCACCGGGGAGCTGTTTTTT.

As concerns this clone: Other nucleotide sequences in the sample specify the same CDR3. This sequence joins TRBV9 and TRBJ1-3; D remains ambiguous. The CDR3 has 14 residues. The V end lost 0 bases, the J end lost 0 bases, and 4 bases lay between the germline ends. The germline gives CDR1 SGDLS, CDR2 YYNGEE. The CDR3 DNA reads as TGTGCCAGCAGCGTAGGGAGCTCTGGAAACACCATATATTTT. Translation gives CASSVGSSGNTIYF.

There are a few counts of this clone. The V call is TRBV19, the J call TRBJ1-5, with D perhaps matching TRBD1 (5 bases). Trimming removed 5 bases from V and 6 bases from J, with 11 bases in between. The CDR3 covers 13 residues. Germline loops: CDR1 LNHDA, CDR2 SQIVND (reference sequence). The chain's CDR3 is CASSPGVSQPQHF. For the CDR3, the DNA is TGTGCCAGTAGTCCGGGGGTAAGTCAGCCCCAGCATTTT.

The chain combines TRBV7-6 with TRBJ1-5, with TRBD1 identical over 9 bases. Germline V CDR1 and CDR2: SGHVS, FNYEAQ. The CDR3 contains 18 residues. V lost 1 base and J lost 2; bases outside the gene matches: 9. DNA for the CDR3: TGTGCCAGCAGCTTAGGGGGACAGGGAAGAAGTGGCAATCAGCCCCAGCATTTT. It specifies CASSLGGQGRSGNQPQHF.

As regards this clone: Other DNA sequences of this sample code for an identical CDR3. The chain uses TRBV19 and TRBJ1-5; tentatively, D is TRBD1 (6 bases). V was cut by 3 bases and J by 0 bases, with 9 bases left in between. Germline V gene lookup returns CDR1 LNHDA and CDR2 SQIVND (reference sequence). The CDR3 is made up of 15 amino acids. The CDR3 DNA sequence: TGTGCCAGTAGTATCTGGGACACTAGCAATCAGCCCCAGCATTTT. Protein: CASSIWDTSNQPQHF.